The clone carrying this T cell receptor (beta chain) has only a few counts. What it binds is unknown. This sample is drawn from a study of T-cell memory formation after mild COVID-19. The CDR3 sequence is 16 residues long. V lost 4 bases, J lost 7 bases, and 23 bases lay in between. The germline V gene encodes CDR1 SGDLS and CDR2 YYNGEE. Constant-segment primers and 5'RACE yielded cDNA libraries for TCR alpha and TCR beta, each carrying sample barcodes and UMIs. TCRdb fed the 5' RACE reads into MiXCR, producing one record per CDR3 protein. The sample holds about 400,000 distinct CDR3 sequences, approximately 24% seen once. Study-wide results and caveats: Cross-reactive memory seemingly joined, as some responding clones were found in pre-infection memory. Clones shrinking between day 15 and 85 showed a balanced CD4/CD8 split, and those that grew later tilted toward CD4+. Researchers report contracting CD4+ clones mostly in CM and EM, with CD8+ clones in EMRA.

Sequencing input: PBMCs or a T cell subset sorted from them (not recorded which). The chain has TRBV9 and TRBJ2-5, with a possible D match to TRBD2 (5 bases). This sequence originates from an adult woman who had mild COVID-19 (a few samples of this study predate the infection). Cell type and time point are not known. The DNA of the CDR3 is TGTGCCAGCAGCCCCGCGCTTTCTTCTTCCGAGGGGACCCAGTACTTC. Its translation is CASSPALSSSEGTQYF.